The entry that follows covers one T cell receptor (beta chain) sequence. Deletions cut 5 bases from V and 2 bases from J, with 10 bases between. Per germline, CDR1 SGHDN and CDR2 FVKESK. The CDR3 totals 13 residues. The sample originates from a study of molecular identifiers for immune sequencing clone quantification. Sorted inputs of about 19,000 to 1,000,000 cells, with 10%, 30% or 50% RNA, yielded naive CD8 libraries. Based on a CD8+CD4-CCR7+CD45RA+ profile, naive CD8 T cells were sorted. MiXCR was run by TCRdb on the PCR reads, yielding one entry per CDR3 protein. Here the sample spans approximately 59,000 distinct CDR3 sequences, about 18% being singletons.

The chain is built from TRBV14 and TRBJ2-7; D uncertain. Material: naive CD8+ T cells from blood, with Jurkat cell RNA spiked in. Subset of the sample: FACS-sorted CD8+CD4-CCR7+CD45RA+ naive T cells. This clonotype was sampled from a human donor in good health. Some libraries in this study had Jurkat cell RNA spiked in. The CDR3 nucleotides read TGTGCCAGCAGCTTTGGTGAAACCTACGAGCAGTACTTC. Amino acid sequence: CASSFGETYEQYF.